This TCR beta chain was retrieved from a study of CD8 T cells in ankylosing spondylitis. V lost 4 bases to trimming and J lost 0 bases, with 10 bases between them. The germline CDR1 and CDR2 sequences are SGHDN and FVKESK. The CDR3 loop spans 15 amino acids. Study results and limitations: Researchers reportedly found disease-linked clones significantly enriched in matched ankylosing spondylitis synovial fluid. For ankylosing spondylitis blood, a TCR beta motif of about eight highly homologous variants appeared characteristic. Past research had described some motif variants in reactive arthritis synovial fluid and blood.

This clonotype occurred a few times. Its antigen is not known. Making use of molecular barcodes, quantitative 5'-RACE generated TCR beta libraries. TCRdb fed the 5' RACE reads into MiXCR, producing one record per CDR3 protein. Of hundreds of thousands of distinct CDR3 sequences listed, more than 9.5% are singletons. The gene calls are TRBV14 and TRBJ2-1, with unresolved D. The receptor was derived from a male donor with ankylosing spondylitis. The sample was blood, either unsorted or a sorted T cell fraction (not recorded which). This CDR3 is CASSPDVSSYNEQFF. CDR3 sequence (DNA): TGTGCCAGCAGCCCGGACGTGAGCTCCTACAATGAGCAGTTCTTC.